This T cell receptor beta chain originates from a study of blood T cell repertoires in COVID-19. CDR1 is LNHDA and CDR2 is SQIVND in the germline V gene (reference sequence). The CDR3 is 17 residues long. Losses at the gene ends were 10 bases for V and 1 base for J; bases not matched to a gene: 18. In the original processing: Amplification of reference gene primers was used by the study to estimate nucleated cell counts. Data came from immunoSEQ multiplex PCR; TCRdb stores just in-frame clones and leaves some out. V and J calls and clone size follow that table, whereas D and trimming were derived from the DNA. The sample carries under 200,000 clones, around four fifths recorded once.

The TCR comes from a man between 65 and 85 years old with active or convalescent COVID-19. This chain connects TRBV19 to TRBJ1-2; 7 bases match TRBD1. The specimen sequenced was peripheral blood. CDR3: CATLSLFGTDNNYGYTF. The CDR3 bases are TGTGCCACCCTCAGTCTCTTCGGGACAGACAATAACTATGGCTACACCTTC.